The clone carrying this TCR beta chain was counted many times. The target antigen is unknown. The data were taken from a study of T-cell reconstitution after alpha-beta-depleted transplantation in children. During its preparation, the TCRbeta library received unique molecular identifiers. In TCRdb, the PCR reads were re-called with MiXCR into one record per CDR3 protein. The top ten clones hold approximately 25% of a sample with approximately 130,000 distinct CDR3 sequences, about 9.5% of them seen once. Regarding the study as a whole: Alpha-beta T cells present about two months after transplant were reported to originate from several hundred expanded graft clones. The study traced high day-60 TCRbeta diversity in some patients to surviving recipient T cells and thymic progenitors. Among T cells one year after transplant, newly produced cells accounted for most counts and diversity.

The sample in question was PBMCs, mostly from graft donor cells, obtained 180 days after TCRalphabeta/CD19-depleted stem cell transplant. The clonotype was recovered from a girl less than two years old who had a stem cell transplant for combined immunodeficiency, so the T cells may come from the graft donor.

The CDR3 region has the DNA TGCAGCGTCGCACCTCAGGGGACGTTCACAGATACGCAGTATTTT. Amino acid sequence: CSVAPQGTFTDTQYF. The chain links TRBV29-1 to TRBJ2-3; weak D call: TRBD1 (6 bases). Trimming removed 6 bases from V and 2 bases from J, with 18 bases in between. Germline-derived CDR1 and CDR2 are SQVTM and ANQGSEA. CDR3 length equals 15 residues.